The 11 T cell receptor beta chains reported below all come from one sample, sequenced in a study of OX40 agonist ivuxolimab in advanced cancers. Some clones are missing from TCRdb's copy, which holds only in-frame ones; the method was immunoSEQ multiplex PCR. The sample yields some 87,000 clones, about 92% seen once. Sequenced here: CD4+ or CD8+ T cells sorted from blood, sampled in a trial of the OX40 agonist ivuxolimab. The source of these receptors is an adult with an advanced solid tumor such as melanoma, head and neck, liver or kidney cancer.

This clone was detected a few times. The rearrangement links TRBV19 to TRBJ1-2; 10 bases are shared with TRBD1. This CDR3 region has 14 residues. Per germline, CDR1 LNHDA and CDR2 SQIVND (reference sequence). The ends lost 5 bases at V and 8 bases at J; junction bases unmatched: 8. The CDR3 region is CASSPRDRGKGYTF. In DNA form, the CDR3 reads TGTGCCAGTAGTCCCCGGGACAGGGGTAAAGGCTACACCTTC.

The chain recombines TRBV18 with TRBJ2-1; possibly TRBD1 or TRBD2 for D (5 bases each). Germline CDR1 and CDR2: KGHSH and LQKENI. CDR3 length: 15 residues. With 3 bases removed from V and 6 bases from J, the gap between germline ends came to 15 bases. The CDR3, as DNA: TGTGCCAGCTCACCTATGGGGGATCGGGTCAATGAGCAGTTCTTC. Protein: CASSPMGDRVNEQFF.

The chain employs TRBV4-1 and TRBJ2-2, with 10 nucleotides matching TRBD2. Germline CDR1 reads MGHRA; CDR2 reads YSYEKL. The CDR3 contains 16 residues. The junction had 1 base not matched to a gene; V was cut back by 0 bases and J by 3 bases. The CDR3 is CASSQEGLADTGELFF. CDR3 sequence (DNA): TGCGCCAGCAGCCAAGAAGGACTAGCGGACACCGGGGAGCTGTTTTTT.

The chain couples TRBV5-6 to TRBJ2-3; tentative D call: TRBD2 (6 bases). V lost 0 bases and J 3 bases, leaving 11 bases between the germline ends. The CDR3 covers 15 residues. Germline lookup yields CDR1 SGHDT and CDR2 YYEEEE. DNA for the CDR3: TGTGCCAGCAGCTTGGGGGGGGTGGGGACAGATACGCAGTATTTT. This codes for CASSLGGVGTDTQYF.

The chain has TRBV25-1 and TRBJ1-1; perhaps TRBD1 as D (5 bases). This CDR3 has 13 residues. V lost 9 bases and J lost 3, with 14 bases in between. CDR1 MGHDK and CDR2 SYGVNS come from the germline V gene. CDR3 sequence (DNA): TGTGCCAGTCTTGGGACGGGCGACACTGAAGCTTTCTTT. This translates into CASLGTGDTEAFF.

The chain uses TRBV4-1 and TRBJ2-7; 7 nucleotides match TRBD2. The trim removed 0 bases at V and 4 bases at J, leaving 12 bases unmatched. Germline CDR1 is MGHRA and CDR2 is YSYEKL. This CDR3 is 17 amino acids long. The CDR3, as DNA: TGCGCCAGCAGCCAAGAAGGTGGCGGGAGAATCGGGTACGAGCAGTACTTC. This encodes CASSQEGGGRIGYEQYF.

This chain joins TRBV15 and TRBJ2-7; D may be TRBD2 (6 bases). The germline CDR1 and CDR2 sequences are LNHNV and YYDKDF (reference sequence). The CDR3 totals 13 residues. The V and J ends lost 0 bases and 4 bases respectively, with 7 bases between them. The CDR3 sequence: CATSREGLYEQYF. CDR3 bases: TGTGCCACCAGCAGAGAGGGACTTTACGAGCAGTACTTC.

This chain links TRBV7-3 with TRBJ2-7, with D perhaps given as TRBD1 or TRBD2 (5 bases each). CDR1 and CDR2 (germline): SGHTA, FQGTGA. This CDR3 comprises 15 residues. Deletions cut 1 base from V and 0 bases from J, with 10 bases between. The chain's CDR3 is CASSLKGESSYEQYF. In DNA form, the CDR3 reads TGTGCCAGCAGCTTAAAAGGGGAGAGCTCCTACGAGCAGTACTTC.

The rearrangement joins TRBV7-2 to TRBJ1-2; the D gene is possibly TRBD1 (5 bases). V was clipped by 1 base and J by 4 bases, with 7 bases between them. CDR1 SGHTA and CDR2 FQGNSA come from the germline V gene. The CDR3 contains 13 residues. The CDR3 loop is CASSLVGRYGYTF. The DNA for the CDR3 is TGTGCCAGCAGCTTAGTGGGGCGCTATGGCTACACCTTC. The variable domain in full, with the rest retrieved from reference TRBV7-2 and TRBJ1-2, is GAGVSQSPSNKVTEKGKDVELRCDPISGHTALYWYRQSLGQGLEFLIYFQGNSAPDKSGLPSDRFSAERTGGSVSTLTIQRTQQEDSAVYLCASSLVGRYGYTFGSGTRLTVV.

This rearrangement joins TRBV7-8 to TRBJ2-3, with D hard to call. Trimming took 1 base from V and 0 from J, leaving 5 bases between them. The CDR3 sequence is 14 residues long. Germline-derived CDR1 and CDR2 are SGHVS and FQNEAQ. This CDR3 reads CASSLGHSTDTQYF. The CDR3, as DNA: TGTGCCAGCAGCTTAGGACATAGCACAGATACGCAGTATTTT.

The V call is TRBV15, the J call TRBJ2-7, with D possibly being TRBD1 (5 bases). The CDR3 contains 12 residues. CDR1 and CDR2 (germline): LNHNV, YYDKDF (reference sequence). V gave up 3 bases and J gave up 9 bases, with 12 bases separating them. The DNA for the CDR3 is TGTGCCACCAGCAGTCTCAGGGATGGGCAGTACTTC. Residues: CATSSLRDGQYF.